The entry below gives a single T cell receptor beta chain sequence along with its context. What it binds is not known. Participating donors were healthy, HIV-negative adults free of recent acute infections or vaccinations. The study drew all its donors from Caucasian adults living in Nashville, Tennessee. CDR1 and CDR2 (germline): ENHRY, SYGVKD. J was trimmed by 7 bases and V by 4 bases; bases with no gene match: 1. This CDR3 is built from 13 residues. The sample originates from a study of shared clonotypes between healthy human individuals. Whole-study results and caveats: What naive subsets generally showed was a larger estimated richness than memory subsets showed. Relative to their counterparts shared across all four donors, non-shared clonotypes exhibited diminished generation probabilities.

Here immunoSEQ multiplex PCR was the method, and the copy in TCRdb shows in-frame clones only, minus some. This sample has 2,100,000 or so clones, with approximately 94% found just once. This clonotype was sampled from a young man in good health. V is TRBV10-3 and J is TRBJ1-5, with 10 bases lining up with TRBD1. The sequenced material came from naive CD4+ T cells sorted from blood. Subset specified: CD45RA+ positively selected. The CDR3 protein is CAISGDRGQPQHF. CDR3 bases: TGTGCCATCAGTGGGGACAGGGGACAGCCCCAGCATTTT.